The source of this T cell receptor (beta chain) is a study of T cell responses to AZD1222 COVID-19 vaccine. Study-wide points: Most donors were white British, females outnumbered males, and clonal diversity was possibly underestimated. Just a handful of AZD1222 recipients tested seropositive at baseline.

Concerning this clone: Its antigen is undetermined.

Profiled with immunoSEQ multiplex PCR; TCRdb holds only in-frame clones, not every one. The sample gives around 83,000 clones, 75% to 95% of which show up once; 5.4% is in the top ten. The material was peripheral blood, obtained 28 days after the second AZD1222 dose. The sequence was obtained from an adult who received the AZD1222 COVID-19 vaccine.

CDR3 nucleotides: TGTGCCAGCAGCTTAGGGAGTAACGTCCTGACTTTC. This translates into CASSLGSNVLTF. The chain combines TRBV11-2 with TRBJ2-6; D ambiguous. Germline assignment: CDR1 SGHAT and CDR2 FQNNGV. Trimming shortened V by 1 base and J by 10 bases, and 5 bases separated the two germline ends. This CDR3 is 12 amino acids long.